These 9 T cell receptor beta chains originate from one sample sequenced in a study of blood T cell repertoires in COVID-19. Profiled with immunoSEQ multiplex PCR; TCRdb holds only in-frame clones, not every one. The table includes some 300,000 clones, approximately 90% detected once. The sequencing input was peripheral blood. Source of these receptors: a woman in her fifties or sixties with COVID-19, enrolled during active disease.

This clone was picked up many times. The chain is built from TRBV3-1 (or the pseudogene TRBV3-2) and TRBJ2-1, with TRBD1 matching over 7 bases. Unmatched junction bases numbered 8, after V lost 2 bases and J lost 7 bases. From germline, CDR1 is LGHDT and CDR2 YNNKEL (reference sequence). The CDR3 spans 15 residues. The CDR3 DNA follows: TGTGCCAGCAGCCAATTGGGACAGAATCTTAATGAGCAGTTCTTC. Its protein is CASSQLGQNLNEQFF.

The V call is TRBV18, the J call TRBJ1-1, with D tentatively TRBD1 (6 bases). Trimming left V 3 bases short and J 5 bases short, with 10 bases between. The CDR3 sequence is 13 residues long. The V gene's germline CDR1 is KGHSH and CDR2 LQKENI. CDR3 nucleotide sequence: TGTGCCAGCTCACCTCAGGGGTGGACTGAAGCTTTCTTT. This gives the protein CASSPQGWTEAFF.

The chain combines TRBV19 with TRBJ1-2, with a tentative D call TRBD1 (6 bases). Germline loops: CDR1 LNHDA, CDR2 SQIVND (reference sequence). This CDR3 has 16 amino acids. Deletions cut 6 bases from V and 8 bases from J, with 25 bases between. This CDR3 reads CASSPGPGQRWGGYTF. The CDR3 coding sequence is TGTGCCAGTAGCCCCGGTCCGGGACAAAGATGGGGCGGCTACACCTTC. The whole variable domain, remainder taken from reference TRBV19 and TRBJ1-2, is DGGITQSPKYLFRKEGQNVTLSCEQNLNHDAMYWYRQDPGQGLRLIYYSQIVNDFQKGDIAEGYSVSREKKESFPLTVTSAQKNPTAFYLCASSPGPGQRWGGYTFGSGTRLTVV.

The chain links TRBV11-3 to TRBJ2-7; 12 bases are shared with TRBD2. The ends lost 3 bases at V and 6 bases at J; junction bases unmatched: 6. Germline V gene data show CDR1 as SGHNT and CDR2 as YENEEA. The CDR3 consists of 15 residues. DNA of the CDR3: TGTGCCAGCAGCTTGGCACTAGCGGGAGGAAGCGAGCAGTACTTC. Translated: CASSLALAGGSEQYF. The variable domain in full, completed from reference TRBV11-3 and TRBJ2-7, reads EAGVVQSPRYKIIEKKQPVAFWCNPISGHNTLYWYLQNLGQGPELLIRYENEEAVDDSQLPKDRFSAERLKGVDSTLKIQPAELGDSAVYLCASSLALAGGSEQYFGPGTRLTVT.

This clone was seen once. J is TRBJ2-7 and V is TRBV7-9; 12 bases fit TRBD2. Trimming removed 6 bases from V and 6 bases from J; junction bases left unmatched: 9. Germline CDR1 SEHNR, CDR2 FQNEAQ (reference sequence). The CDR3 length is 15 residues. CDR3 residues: CASRPRLAGVSEQYF. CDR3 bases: TGTGCCAGCAGACCCCGACTAGCGGGAGTGTCCGAGCAGTACTTC.

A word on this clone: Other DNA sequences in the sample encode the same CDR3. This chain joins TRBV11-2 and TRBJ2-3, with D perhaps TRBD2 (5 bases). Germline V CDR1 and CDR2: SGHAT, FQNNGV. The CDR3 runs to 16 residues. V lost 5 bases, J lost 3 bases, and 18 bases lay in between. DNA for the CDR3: TGTGCCAGCAGCCCTAGTGGCGGGCGTCGGACAGATACGCAGTATTTT. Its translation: CASSPSGGRRTDTQYF.

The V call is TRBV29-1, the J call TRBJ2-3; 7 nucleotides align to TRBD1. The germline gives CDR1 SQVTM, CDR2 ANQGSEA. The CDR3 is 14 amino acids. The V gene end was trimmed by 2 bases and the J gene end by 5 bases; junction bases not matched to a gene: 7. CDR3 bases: TGCAGCGTTGAAAGGACAGGAAAACAAGATACGCAGTATTTT. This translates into CSVERTGKQDTQYF.

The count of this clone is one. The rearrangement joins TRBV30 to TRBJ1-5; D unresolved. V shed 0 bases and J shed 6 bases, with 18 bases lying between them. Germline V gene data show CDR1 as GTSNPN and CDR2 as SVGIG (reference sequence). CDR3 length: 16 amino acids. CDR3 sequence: CAWSVAGRTKFQPQHF. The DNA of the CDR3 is TGTGCCTGGAGTGTCGCGGGTAGGACTAAATTTCAGCCCCAGCATTTT.

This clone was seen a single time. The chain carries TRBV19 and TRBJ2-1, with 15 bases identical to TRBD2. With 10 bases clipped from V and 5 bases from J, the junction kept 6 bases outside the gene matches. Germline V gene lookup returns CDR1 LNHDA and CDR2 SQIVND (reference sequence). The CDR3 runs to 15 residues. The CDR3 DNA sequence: TGTGCCACGGGACTAGCGGGAGGCCCTCACAATGAGCAGTTCTTC. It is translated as CATGLAGGPHNEQFF.